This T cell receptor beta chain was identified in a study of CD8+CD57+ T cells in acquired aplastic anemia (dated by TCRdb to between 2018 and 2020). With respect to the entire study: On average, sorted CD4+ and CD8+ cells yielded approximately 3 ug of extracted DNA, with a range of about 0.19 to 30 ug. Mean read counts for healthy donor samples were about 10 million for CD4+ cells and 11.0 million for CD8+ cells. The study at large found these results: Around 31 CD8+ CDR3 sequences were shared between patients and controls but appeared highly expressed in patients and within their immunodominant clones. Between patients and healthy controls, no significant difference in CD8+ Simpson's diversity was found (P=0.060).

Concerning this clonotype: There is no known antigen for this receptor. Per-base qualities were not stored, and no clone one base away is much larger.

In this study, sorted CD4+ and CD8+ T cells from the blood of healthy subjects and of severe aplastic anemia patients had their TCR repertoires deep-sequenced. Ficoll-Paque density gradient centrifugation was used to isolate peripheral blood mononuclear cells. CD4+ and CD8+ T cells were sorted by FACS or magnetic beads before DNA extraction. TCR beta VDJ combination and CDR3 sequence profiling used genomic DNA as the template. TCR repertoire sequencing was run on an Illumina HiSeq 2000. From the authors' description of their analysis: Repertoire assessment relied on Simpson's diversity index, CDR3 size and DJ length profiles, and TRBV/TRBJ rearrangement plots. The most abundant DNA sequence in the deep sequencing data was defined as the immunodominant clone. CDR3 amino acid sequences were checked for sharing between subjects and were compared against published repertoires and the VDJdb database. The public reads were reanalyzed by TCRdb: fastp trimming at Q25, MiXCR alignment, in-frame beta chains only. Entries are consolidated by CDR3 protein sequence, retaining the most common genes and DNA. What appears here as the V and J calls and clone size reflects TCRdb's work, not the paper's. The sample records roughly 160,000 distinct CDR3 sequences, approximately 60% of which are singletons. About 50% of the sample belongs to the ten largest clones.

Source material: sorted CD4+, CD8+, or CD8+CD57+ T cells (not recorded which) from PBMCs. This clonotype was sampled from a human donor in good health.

The DNA sequence reads TGCAGTGCTAGAGTTGCCGGGACAGGGGAATCCGGGGAGCTGTTTTTT. Its translation is CSARVAGTGESGELFF. The rearranged chain carries TRBV20-1 and TRBJ2-2; 10 junctional bases match TRBD1. For this chain, trimming is 1 base at the V end and 6 bases at the J end, and the number of junction bases without a gene match is 8. The CDR3 sequence holds 16 residues, the cysteine and phenylalanine included. Only CDR3 DNA is held: 48 bases, read in frame from base 1. For CDR1 and CDR2, the germline V gene (reference sequence) lists DFQATT and SNEGSKA.